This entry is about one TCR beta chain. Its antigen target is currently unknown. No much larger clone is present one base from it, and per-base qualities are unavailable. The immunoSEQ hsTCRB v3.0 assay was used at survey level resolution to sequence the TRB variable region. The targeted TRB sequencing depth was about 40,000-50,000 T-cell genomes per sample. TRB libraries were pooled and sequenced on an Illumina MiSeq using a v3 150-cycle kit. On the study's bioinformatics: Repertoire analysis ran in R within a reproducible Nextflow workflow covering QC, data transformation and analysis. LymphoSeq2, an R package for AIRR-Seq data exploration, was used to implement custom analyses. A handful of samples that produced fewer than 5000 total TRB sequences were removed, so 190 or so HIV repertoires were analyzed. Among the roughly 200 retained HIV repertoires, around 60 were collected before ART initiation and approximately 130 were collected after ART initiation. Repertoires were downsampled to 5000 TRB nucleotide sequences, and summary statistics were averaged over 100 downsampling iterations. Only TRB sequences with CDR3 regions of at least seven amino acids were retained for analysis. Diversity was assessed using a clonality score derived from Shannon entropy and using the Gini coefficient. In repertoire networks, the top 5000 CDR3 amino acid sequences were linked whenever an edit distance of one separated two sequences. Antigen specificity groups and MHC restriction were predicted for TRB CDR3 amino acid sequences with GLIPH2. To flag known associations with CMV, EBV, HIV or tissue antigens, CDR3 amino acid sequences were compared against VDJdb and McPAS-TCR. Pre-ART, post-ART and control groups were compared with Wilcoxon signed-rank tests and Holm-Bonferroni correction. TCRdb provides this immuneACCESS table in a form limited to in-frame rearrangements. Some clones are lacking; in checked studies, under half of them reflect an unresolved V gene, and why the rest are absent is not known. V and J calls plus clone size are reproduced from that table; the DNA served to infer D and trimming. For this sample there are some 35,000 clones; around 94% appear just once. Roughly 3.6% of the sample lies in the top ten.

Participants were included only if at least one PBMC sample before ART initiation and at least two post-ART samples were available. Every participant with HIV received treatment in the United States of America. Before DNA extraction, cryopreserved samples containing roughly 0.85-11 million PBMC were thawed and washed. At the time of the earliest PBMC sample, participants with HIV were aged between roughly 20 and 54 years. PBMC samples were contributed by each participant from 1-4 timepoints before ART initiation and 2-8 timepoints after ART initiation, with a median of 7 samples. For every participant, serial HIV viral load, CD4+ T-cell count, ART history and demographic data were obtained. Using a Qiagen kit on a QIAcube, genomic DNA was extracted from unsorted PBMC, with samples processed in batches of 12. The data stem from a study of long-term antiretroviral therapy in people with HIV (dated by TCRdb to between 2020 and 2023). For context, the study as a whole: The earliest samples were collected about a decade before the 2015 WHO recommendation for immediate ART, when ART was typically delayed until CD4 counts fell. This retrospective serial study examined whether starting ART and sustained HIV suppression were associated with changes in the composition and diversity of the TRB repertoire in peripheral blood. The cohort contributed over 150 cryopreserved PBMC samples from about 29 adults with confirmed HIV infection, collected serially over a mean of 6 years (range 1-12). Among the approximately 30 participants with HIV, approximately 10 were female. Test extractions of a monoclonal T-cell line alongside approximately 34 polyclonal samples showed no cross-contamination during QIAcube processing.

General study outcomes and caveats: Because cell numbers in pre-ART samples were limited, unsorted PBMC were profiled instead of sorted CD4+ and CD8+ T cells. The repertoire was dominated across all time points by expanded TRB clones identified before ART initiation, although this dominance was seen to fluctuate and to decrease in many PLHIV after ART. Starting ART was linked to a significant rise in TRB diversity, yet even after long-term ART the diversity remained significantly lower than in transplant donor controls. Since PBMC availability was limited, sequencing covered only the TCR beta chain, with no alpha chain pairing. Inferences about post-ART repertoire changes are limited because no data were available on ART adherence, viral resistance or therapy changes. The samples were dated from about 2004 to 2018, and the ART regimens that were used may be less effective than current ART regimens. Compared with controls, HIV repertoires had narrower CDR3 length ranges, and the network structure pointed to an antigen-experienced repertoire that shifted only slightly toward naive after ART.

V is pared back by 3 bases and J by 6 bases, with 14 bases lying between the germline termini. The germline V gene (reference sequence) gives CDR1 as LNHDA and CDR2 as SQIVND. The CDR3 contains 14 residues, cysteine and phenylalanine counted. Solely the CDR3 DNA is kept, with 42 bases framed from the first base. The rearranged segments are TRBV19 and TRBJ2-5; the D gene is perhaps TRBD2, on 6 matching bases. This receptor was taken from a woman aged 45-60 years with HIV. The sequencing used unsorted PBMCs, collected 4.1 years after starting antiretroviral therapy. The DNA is TGTGCCAGTAGTATCGGAGGGACCGGGAAGACCCAGTACTTC. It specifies CASSIGGTGKTQYF.